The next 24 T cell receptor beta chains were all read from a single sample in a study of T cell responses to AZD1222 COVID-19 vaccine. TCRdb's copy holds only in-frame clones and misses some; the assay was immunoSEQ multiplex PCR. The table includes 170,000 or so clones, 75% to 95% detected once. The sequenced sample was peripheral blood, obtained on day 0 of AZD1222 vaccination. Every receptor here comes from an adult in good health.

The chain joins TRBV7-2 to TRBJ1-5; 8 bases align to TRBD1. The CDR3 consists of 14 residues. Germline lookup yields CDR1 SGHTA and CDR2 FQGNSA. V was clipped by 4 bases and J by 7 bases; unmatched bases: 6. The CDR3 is CASSSQGVGQPQHF. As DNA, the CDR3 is TGTGCCAGCAGCTCACAGGGGGTCGGGCAGCCCCAGCATTTT.

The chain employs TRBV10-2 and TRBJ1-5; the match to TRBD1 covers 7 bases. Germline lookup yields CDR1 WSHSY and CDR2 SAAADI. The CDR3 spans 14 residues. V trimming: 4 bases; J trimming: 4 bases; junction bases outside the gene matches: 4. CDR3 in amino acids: CASSGGQRNQPQHF. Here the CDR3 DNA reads TGCGCCAGCAGTGGGGGACAGAGAAATCAGCCCCAGCATTTT.

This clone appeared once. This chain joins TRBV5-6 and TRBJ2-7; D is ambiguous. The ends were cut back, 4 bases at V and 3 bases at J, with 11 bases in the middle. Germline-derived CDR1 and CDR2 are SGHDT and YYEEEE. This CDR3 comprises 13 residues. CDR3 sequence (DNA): TGTGCCAGCAGCCCAGGCATTATCTACGAGCAGTACTTC. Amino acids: CASSPGIIYEQYF.

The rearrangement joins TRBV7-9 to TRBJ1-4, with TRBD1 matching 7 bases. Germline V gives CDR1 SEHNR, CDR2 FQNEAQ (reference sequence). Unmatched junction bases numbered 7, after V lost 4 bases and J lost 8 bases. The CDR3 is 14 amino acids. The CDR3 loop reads CASSYRQGREKLFF. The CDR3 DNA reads TGTGCCAGCAGCTACCGACAGGGAAGGGAAAAACTGTTTTTT. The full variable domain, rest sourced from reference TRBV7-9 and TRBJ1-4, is DTGVSQNPRHKITKRGQNVTFRCDPISEHNRLYWYRQTLGQGPEFLTYFQNEAQLEKSRLLSDRFSAERPKGSFSTLEIQRTEQGDSAMYLCASSYRQGREKLFFGSGTQLSVL.

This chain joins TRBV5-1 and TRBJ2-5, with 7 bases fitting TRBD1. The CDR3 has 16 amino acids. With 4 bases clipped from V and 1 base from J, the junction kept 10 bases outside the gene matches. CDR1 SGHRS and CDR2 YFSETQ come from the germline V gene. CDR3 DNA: TGCGCCAGCAGCCTCCTCCCGGGACAGCTCCAAGAGACCCAGTACTTC. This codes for CASSLLPGQLQETQYF.

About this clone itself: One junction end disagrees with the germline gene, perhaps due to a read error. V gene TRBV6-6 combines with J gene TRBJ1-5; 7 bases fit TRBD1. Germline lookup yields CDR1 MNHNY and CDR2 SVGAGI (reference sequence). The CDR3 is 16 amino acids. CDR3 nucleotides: TGTGCCAGCAGTGACTCCGGTCAGGGGGGCAATCAGCCCCAGCATTTT. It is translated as CASSDSGQGGNQPQHF.

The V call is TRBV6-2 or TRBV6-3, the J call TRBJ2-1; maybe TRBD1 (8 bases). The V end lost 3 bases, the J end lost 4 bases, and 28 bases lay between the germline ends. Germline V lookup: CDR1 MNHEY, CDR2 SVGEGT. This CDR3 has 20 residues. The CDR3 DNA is TGTGCCAGCAGTTATGGGAGGGACAGGTGGTCGACGAGTGGATACAATGAGCAGTTCTTC. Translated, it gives CASSYGRDRWSTSGYNEQFF.

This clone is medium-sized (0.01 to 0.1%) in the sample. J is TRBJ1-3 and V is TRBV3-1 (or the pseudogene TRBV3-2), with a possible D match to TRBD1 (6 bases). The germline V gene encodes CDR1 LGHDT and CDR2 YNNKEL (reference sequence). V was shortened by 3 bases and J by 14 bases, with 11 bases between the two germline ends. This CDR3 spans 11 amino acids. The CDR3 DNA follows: TGTGCCAGCAGCCATGCGGGGGCCCTATATTTT. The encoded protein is CASSHAGALYF.

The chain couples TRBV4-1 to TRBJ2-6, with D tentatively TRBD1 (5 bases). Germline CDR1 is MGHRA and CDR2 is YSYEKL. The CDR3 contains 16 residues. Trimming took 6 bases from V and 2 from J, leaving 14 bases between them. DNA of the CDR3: TGCGCCAGCAGACCAGGGCGGCTAGCTGGGGCCAACGTCCTGACTTTC. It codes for CASRPGRLAGANVLTF.

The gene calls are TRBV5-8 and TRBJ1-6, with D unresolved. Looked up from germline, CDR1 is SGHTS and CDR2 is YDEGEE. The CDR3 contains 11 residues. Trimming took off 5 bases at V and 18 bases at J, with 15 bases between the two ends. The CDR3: CASREARRNHF. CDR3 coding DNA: TGTGCCAGCAGGGAAGCTAGGAGAAACCACTTT.

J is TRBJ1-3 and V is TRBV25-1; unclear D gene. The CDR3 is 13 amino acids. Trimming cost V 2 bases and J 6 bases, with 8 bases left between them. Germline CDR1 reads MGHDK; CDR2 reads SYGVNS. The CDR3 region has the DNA TGTGCCAGCAGTGAAGCAGGCAAAAACACCATATATTTT. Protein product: CASSEAGKNTIYF.

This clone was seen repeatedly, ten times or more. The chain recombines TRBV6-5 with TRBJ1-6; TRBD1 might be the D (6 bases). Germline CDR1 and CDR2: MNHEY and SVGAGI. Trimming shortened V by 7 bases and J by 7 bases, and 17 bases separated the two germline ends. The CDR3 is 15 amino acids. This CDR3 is CASISGTIENSPLHF. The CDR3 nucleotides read TGTGCCAGCATATCTGGGACAATCGAGAATTCACCCCTCCACTTT.

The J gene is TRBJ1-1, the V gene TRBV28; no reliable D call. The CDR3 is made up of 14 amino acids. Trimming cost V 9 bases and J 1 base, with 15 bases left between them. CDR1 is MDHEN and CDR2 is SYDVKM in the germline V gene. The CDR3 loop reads CASTKRLKNTEAFF. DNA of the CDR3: TGTGCCAGTACCAAGAGATTGAAGAACACTGAAGCTTTCTTT.

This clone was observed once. CDR3 in DNA: TGTGCCAGCAGCTTAGTTGGACAGCCCCAGCATTTT. It yields the protein CASSLVGQPQHF. This sequence joins TRBV5-8 and TRBJ1-5; D uncertain. Trimming stripped 2 bases from V and 7 bases from J, with 7 bases between. The CDR3 length is 12 residues. Germline V gene sequence: CDR1 SGHTS, CDR2 YDEGEE.

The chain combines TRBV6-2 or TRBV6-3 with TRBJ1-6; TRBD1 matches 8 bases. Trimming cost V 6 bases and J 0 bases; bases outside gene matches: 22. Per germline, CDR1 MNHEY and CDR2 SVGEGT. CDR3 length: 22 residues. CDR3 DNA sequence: TGTGCCAGCAGCCCCCCCTCCCCGCAAGACAGGGGAAAGAGCTCCTATAATTCACCCCTCCACTTT. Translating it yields CASSPPSPQDRGKSSYNSPLHF.

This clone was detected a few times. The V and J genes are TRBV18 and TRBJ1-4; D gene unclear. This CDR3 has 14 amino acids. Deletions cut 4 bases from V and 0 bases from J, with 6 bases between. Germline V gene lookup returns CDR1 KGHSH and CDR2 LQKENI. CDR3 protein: CASSRGPTNEKLFF. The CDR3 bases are TGTGCCAGCTCACGCGGCCCAACTAATGAAAAACTGTTTTTT.

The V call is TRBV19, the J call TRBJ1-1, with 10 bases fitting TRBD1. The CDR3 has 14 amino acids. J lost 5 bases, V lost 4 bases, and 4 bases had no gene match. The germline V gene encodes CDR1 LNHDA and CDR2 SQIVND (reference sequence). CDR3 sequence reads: CASSTGQGKTEAFF. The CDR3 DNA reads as TGTGCCAGTAGTACGGGACAGGGGAAGACTGAAGCTTTCTTT.

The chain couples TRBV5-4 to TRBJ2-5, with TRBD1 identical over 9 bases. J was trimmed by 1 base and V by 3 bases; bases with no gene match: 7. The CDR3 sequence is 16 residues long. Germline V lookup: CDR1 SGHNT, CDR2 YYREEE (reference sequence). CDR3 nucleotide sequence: TGTGCCAGCAGCTCGGGGCCGGGACAGGGCCAAGAGACCCAGTACTTC. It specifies CASSSGPGQGQETQYF.

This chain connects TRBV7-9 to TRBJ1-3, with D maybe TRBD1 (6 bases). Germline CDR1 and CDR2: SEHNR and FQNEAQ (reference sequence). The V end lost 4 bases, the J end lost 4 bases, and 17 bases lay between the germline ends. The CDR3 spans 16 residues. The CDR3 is CASSWVLQGSGNTIYF. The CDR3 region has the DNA TGTGCCAGCAGCTGGGTCCTACAGGGTTCAGGAAACACCATATATTTT.

The CDR3 DNA is TGCAGCGTTGGAGGAGGGAATCAGCCCCAGCATTTT. It codes for CSVGGGNQPQHF. The rearrangement links TRBV29-1 to TRBJ1-5; D gene unclear. This CDR3 is 12 amino acids long. Trimming pared 4 bases from V and 4 bases from J, leaving 8 bases between. Germline lookup yields CDR1 SQVTM and CDR2 ANQGSEA.

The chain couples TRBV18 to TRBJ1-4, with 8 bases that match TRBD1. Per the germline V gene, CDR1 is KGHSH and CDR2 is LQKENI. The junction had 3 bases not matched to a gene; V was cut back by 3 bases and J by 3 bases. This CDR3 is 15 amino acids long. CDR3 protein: CASSPQGAANEKLFF. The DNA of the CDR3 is TGTGCCAGCTCACCGCAGGGGGCGGCTAATGAAAAACTGTTTTTT.

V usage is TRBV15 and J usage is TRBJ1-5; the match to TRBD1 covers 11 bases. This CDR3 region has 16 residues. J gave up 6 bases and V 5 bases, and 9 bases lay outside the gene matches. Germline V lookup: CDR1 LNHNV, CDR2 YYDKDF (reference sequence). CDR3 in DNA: TGTGCCACCAGCGGCCGGGACAGGGGGATCGGTCAGCCCCAGCATTTT. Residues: CATSGRDRGIGQPQHF.

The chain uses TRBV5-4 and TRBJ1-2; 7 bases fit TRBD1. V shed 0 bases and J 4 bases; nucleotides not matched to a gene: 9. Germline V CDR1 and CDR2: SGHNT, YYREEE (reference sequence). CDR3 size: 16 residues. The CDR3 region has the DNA TGTGCCAGCAGCTTGGGACAGGGTGTAAAACTCTATGGCTACACCTTC. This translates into CASSLGQGVKLYGYTF.

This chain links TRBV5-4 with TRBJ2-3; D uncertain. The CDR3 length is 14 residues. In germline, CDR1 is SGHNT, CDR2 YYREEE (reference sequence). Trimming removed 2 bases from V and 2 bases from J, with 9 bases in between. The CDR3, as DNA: TGTGCCAGCAGCTTTGGCAGTTCCACAGATACGCAGTATTTT. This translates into CASSFGSSTDTQYF.